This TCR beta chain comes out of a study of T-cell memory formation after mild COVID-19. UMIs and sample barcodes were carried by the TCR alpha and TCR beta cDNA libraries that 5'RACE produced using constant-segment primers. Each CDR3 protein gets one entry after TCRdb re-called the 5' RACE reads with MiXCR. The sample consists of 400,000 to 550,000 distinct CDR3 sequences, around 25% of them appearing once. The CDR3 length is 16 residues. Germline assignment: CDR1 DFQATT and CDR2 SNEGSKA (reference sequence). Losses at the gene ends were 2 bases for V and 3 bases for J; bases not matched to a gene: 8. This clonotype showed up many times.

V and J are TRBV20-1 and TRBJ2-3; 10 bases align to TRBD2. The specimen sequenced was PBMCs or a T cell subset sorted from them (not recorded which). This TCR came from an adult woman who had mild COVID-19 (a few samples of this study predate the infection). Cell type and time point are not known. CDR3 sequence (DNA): TGCAGTGCTAGACTAGCGGGAGATCGAGAAACAGATACGCAGTATTTT. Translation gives CSARLAGDRETDTQYF.